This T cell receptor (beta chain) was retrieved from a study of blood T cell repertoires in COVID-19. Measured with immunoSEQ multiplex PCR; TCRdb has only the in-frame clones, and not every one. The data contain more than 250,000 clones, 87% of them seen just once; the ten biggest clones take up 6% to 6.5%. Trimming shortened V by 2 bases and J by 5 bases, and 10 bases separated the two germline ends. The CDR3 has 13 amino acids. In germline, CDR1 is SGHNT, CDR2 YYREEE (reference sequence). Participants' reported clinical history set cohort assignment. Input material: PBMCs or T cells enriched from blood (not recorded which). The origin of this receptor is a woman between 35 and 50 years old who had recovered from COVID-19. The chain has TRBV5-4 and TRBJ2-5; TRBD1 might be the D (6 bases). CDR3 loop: CASSFWTAETQYF. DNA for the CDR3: TGTGCCAGCAGCTTTTGGACAGCGGAGACCCAGTACTTC. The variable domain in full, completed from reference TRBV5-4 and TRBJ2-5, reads ETGVTQSPTHLIKTRGQQVTLRCSSQSGHNTVSWYQQALGQGPQFIFQYYREEENGRGNFPPRFSGLQFPNYSSELNVNALELDDSALYLCASSFWTAETQYFGPGTRLLVL.